This T cell receptor (beta chain) was documented in a study of blood T cell repertoires in COVID-19. About the study: From T cells, B-cell-depleted T cells, or PBMCs came the material, which was cDNA or gDNA.

In regard to this clone: This sample includes further DNA sequences coding for the same CDR3.

Using immunoSEQ multiplex PCR, the repertoire was profiled, and TCRdb retains in-frame clones only, with some absent. The sample lists some 250,000 clones, about 86% occurring once. CDR3 length: 13 residues. V lost 5 bases and J 5 bases, leaving 12 bases between the germline ends. The sequenced sample consisted of peripheral blood. This TCR came from a woman older than 75 with acute or convalescent COVID-19. The V call is TRBV12-3 or TRBV12-4, the J call TRBJ1-2, with D possibly TRBD1 on 6 matching bases. The CDR3 reads CASSPRGGYGYTF. The CDR3 coding sequence is TGTGCCAGCAGTCCCCGAGGGGGATATGGCTACACCTTC.